These T cell receptor beta chains were read from a single sample in a study of blood T cell repertoires in COVID-19. Assay used: immunoSEQ multiplex PCR; TCRdb lists only in-frame clones, some missing. The table includes fewer than 350,000 clones, approximately 81% detected once. The material sequenced was PBMCs or T cells enriched from blood (not recorded which). The receptors come from a woman between 50 and 59 years old who had recovered from COVID-19. Both conserved end residues are part of each CDR3. A D gene is named only where the DNA matches it firmly. Only part of the rows carry a size: once, few, many, or a class if the clone is expanded.

j_call,d_call,clone_size,v_call,cdr3_aa,cdr3_nt
TRBJ1-3,.,.,TRBV5-1,CASSHGSRGRGNTIYF,TGCGCCAGCAGCCATGGGAGCCGGGGAAGAGGAAACACCATATATTTT
TRBJ1-2,TRBD1,.,TRBV5-1,CASSLEGASVNGYTF,TGCGCCAGCAGCTTGGAGGGGGCGTCAGTCAACGGCTACACCTTC
TRBJ2-3,TRBD2,.,TRBV5-4,CASSMGLAGPGTDTQYF,TGTGCCAGCAGCATGGGACTAGCGGGGCCAGGCACAGATACGCAGTATTTT
TRBJ2-1,TRBD1,few,TRBV5-1,CASSPGQVPYNEQFF,TGCGCCAGCAGCCCGGGACAGGTTCCCTACAATGAGCAGTTCTTC
TRBJ1-1,TRBD1,.,TRBV18,CASSRDRGNTEAFF,TGTGCCAGCTCCCGGGACAGGGGCAATACTGAAGCTTTCTTT
TRBJ1-5,.,.,TRBV30,CAWSGRGRRNQPQHF,TGTGCCTGGAGTGGTAGAGGTCGAAGGAATCAGCCCCAGCATTTT
TRBJ1-2,TRBD1,.,TRBV5-1,CASSPGTGSYGYTF,TGCGCCAGCAGCCCCGGGACAGGGAGCTATGGCTACACCTTC
TRBJ2-5,.,.,TRBV5-1,CASSLNYNLETQYF,TGCGCCAGCAGCTTGAATTACAATTTGGAGACCCAGTACTTC
TRBJ1-3,.,.,TRBV19,CASTEGLGNTIYF,TGTGCCAGTACAGAGGGACTAGGAAACACCATATATTTT
TRBJ1-3,.,.,TRBV6-5,CASMTVLSGNTIYF,TGTGCCAGCATGACAGTCCTCTCTGGAAACACCATATATTTT
TRBJ1-4,.,.,TRBV29-1,CSAGLPNEKLFF,TGCAGCGCGGGACTGCCGAATGAAAAACTGTTTTTT
TRBJ2-7,TRBD1,.,TRBV10-3,CAISAVDRAYEQYF,TGTGCCATCAGTGCGGTGGACAGGGCCTACGAGCAGTACTTC
TRBJ1-3,TRBD1,.,TRBV4-1,CASSQTLGGSSGNTIYF,TGCGCCAGCAGCCAAACACTAGGGGGCAGCTCTGGAAACACCATATATTTT
TRBJ2-1,.,.,TRBV7-2,CASSSGSGSYNEQFF,TGTGCCAGCAGCTCCGGAAGCGGCTCCTACAATGAGCAGTTCTTC
TRBJ1-5,.,.,TRBV2,CASRPEYSNQPQHF,TGTGCCAGCAGACCAGAATATAGCAATCAGCCCCAGCATTTT
TRBJ1-4,TRBD1,.,TRBV3-1/TRBV3-2,CASSPWTGVANEKLFF,TGTGCCAGCAGCCCCTGGACAGGAGTAGCTAATGAAAAACTGTTTTTT
TRBJ1-4,TRBD1,.,TRBV13,CASSRRTGGGNEKLFF,TGTGCCAGCAGCCGGAGGACAGGGGGAGGTAATGAAAAACTGTTTTTT
TRBJ2-3,TRBD2,.,TRBV20-1,CSASASGGGYTQYF,TGCAGTGCTAGTGCTAGCGGGGGTGGATATACGCAGTATTTT
TRBJ1-5,TRBD1,.,TRBV7-9,CASSFTGDYQPQHF,TGTGCCAGCAGCTTCACAGGGGATTATCAGCCCCAGCATTTT
TRBJ2-1,.,few,TRBV3-1/TRBV3-2,CASSQTTSSYNEQFF,TGTGCCAGCAGCCAAACGACTAGCTCCTACAATGAGCAGTTCTTC
TRBJ1-2,.,.,TRBV5-1,CASSFADFNYGYTF,TGCGCCAGCAGCTTCGCAGACTTTAACTATGGCTACACCTTC
TRBJ1-1,TRBD1,.,TRBV18,CASSLSGQGSVAFF,TGTGCCAGCTCACTATCGGGACAGGGCAGTGTAGCTTTCTTT
TRBJ1-2,TRBD1,.,TRBV4-1,CASSPPGTGKYGYTF,TGCGCCAGCAGCCCACCCGGGACAGGCAAGTATGGCTACACCTTC
TRBJ1-2,.,.,TRBV19,CASSNRRPQSLEWSGYTF,TGTGCCAGTAGTAACCGCCGGCCCCAGAGCTTGGAGTGGAGTGGCTACACCTTC
TRBJ1-2,TRBD1,.,TRBV9,CASSPRQGGYGYTF,TGTGCCAGCAGCCCAAGACAGGGAGGCTATGGCTACACCTTC
TRBJ1-2,.,few,TRBV11-2,CASSLVEHWYYGYTF,TGTGCCAGCAGCTTAGTGGAGCACTGGTACTATGGCTACACCTTC
TRBJ1-5,.,.,TRBV28,CATVGGGNQPQHF,TGTGCCACCGTCGGGGGGGGGAATCAGCCCCAGCATTTT
TRBJ2-7,.,.,TRBV30,CAWSSGVHEQYF,TGTGCCTGGTCATCTGGAGTGCACGAGCAGTACTTC
TRBJ2-1,TRBD2,.,TRBV27,CASSKETGTSYNEQFF,TGTGCCAGCAGTAAAGAAACCGGGACTAGCTACAATGAGCAGTTCTTC
TRBJ1-6,.,.,TRBV6-5,CASSQNSPLHF,TGTGCCAGCAGTCAGAATTCACCCCTCCACTTT
TRBJ1-5,.,.,TRBV19,CASTTTGGNQPQHF,TGTGCCAGTACCACTACGGGAGGCAATCAGCCCCAGCATTTT
TRBJ1-2,.,.,TRBV6-1,CASSEARAGWPYGYTF,TGTGCCAGCAGTGAAGCTCGGGCAGGGTGGCCCTATGGCTACACCTTC